The T cell receptor beta chain described here comes from a study of early T cells in non-severe SARS-CoV-2 infection. Study background: The input, bulk RNA from unsorted whole blood, was sequenced, and chains were unpaired.

Per the germline V gene, CDR1 is MNHEY and CDR2 is SVGEGT. The CDR3 length is 14 residues. The V end lost 0 bases, the J end lost 2 bases, and 6 bases lay between the germline ends. This clonotype was seen ten or more times. Antigen specificity is unknown. The protocol attached unique molecular identifiers to individual cDNA molecules. TCRdb ran MiXCR on the 5' RACE reads and lists one entry per CDR3 protein. This sample has about 33,000 distinct CDR3 sequences, with around 3.9% found just once. Broader study findings: Matching with VDJdb favored anti-spike CD8 responses (missing private and CD4 specificities).

The sequence derives from an adult who was a healthcare worker with PCR-confirmed SARS-CoV-2 infection or an uninfected control (not recorded which). Sequenced sample: whole blood. The V and J genes are TRBV6-2 or TRBV6-3 and TRBJ2-3; no clear D gene. The CDR3: CASSYSVTTDTQYF. The CDR3 DNA follows: TGTGCCAGCAGTTACTCAGTTACCACAGATACGCAGTATTTT.